This TCR beta chain stems from a study of cytomegalovirus exposure and HLA in healthy donors. The donors, nominally healthy at sampling, likely had unrecorded immune exposures. The study ran its PCR with 60 Vbeta and 13 Jbeta primers. Clones were read by immunoSEQ multiplex PCR, and TCRdb kept only the in-frame ones, dropping some. The sample consists of 150,000 to 200,000 clones, approximately 82% of them appearing once. The TCR was taken from a man between 18 and 29 years old in good health and CMV-seropositive. Sequencing input: PBMCs.

CDR3 sequence reads: CASSLLPGGNTEAFF. The CDR3 bases are TGTGCCAGCAGTTTACTGCCGGGAGGGAACACTGAAGCTTTCTTT. The chain links TRBV27 to TRBJ1-1; D gene unclear. V was pared by 2 bases and J by 1 base, with 11 bases between. The CDR3 spans 15 residues. Germline CDR1 and CDR2: MNHEY and SMNVEV (reference sequence).